The 31 T cell receptor beta chains reported below all come from one sample, sequenced in a study of T cell responses to AZD1222 COVID-19 vaccine. Produced via immunoSEQ multiplex PCR; TCRdb's table is partial and in-frame only. The table has approximately 150,000 clones, about 89% seen once. The sample was peripheral blood, taken on day 0 of AZD1222 vaccination. The receptor source for this set is an adult in good health.

The CDR3 DNA sequence: TGTGCCAGCAGCGTAGCGTGGGGCGGGGGGGCCCTCAATGAGCAGTTCTTC. This sequence encodes CASSVAWGGGALNEQFF. The V gene is TRBV9, the J gene TRBJ2-1; 9 bases line up with TRBD2. V was pared by 0 bases and J by 6 bases, with 10 bases of the junction left unmatched. CDR3 length: 17 amino acids. Germline loops: CDR1 SGDLS, CDR2 YYNGEE.

The CDR3 nucleotides are TGTGCCAGCAGTTTAACGCAGACAAACATTCAGTACTTC. Its protein is CASSLTQTNIQYF. The gene calls are TRBV28 and TRBJ2-4; D not certain. V lost 2 bases and J 6 bases, leaving 8 bases between the germline ends. The CDR3 length is 13 residues. Germline assignment: CDR1 MDHEN and CDR2 SYDVKM.

The chain has TRBV11-2 and TRBJ1-2, with D possibly TRBD1 on 6 matching bases. The germline V gene encodes CDR1 SGHAT and CDR2 FQNNGV. The CDR3 is made up of 13 amino acids. Trimming shortened V by 5 bases and J by 3 bases, and 10 bases separated the two germline ends. CDR3 sequence (DNA): TGTGCCAGCAGCAAACAGGGCGACTATGGCTACACCTTC. It yields the protein CASSKQGDYGYTF.

The J gene is TRBJ2-7, the V gene TRBV4-3; D unclear. Germline CDR1 reads LGHNA; CDR2 reads YSLEER. V was trimmed by 3 bases and J by 3 bases, leaving 15 bases between them. The CDR3 runs 15 residues. As DNA, the CDR3 is TGCGCCAGCAGCCAGGCCCTGGGCCCGGGCTACGAGCAGTACTTC. This sequence encodes CASSQALGPGYEQYF.

The rearrangement links TRBV10-3 to TRBJ1-6; no definite D call. The CDR3 extends over 14 amino acids. Trimming shortened V by 0 bases and J by 5 bases, and 5 bases separated the two germline ends. CDR1 is ENHRY and CDR2 is SYGVKD in the germline V gene. CDR3 sequence: CAISESSHNSPLHF. DNA for the CDR3: TGTGCCATCAGTGAGTCGTCGCATAATTCACCCCTCCACTTT.

To note about this clone: The germline gene is not matched at one end of the junction; a read error may be the cause. The rearrangement links TRBV11-2 to TRBJ1-4; 9 nucleotides line up with TRBD1. CDR1 is SGHAT, CDR2 FQNNGV, per germline. The CDR3 runs 17 residues. The CDR3 DNA is TGTGCCAGCAGCCTAGACTCACAGGGGGCGGGCGGTGAAAAACTGTTTTTT. This sequence encodes CASSLDSQGAGGEKLFF.

The rearrangement uses TRBV4-1 and TRBJ2-7; a possible D gene is TRBD1 (6 bases). The V gene lost 0 bases and the J gene lost 3 bases, with 12 bases spanning the gap. This CDR3 is 15 amino acids long. CDR1 MGHRA and CDR2 YSYEKL come from the germline V gene. The CDR3 nucleotides read TGCGCCAGCAGCCAAGATCTACAGGGTGGCTACGAGCAGTACTTC. Translating gives CASSQDLQGGYEQYF.

The chain links TRBV10-3 to TRBJ1-5; D remains unclear. There are 15 residues in the CDR3. In germline, CDR1 is ENHRY, CDR2 SYGVKD. The V and J ends lost 3 bases and 0 bases respectively, with 9 bases between them. The CDR3 DNA is TGTGCCATCAGTGAAACTGCCGATAGCAATCAGCCCCAGCATTTT. It codes for CAISETADSNQPQHF.

V is TRBV23-1 and J is TRBJ2-2; D unclear. TRBV23-1 carries the ORF label, with uncertain function. The CDR3 runs to 21 residues. Trimming took 3 bases from V and 0 from J, leaving 26 bases between them. In DNA form, the CDR3 reads TGCGCCAGCAGTCAGCGTCGAGAGAGTTACCCACCGTTCGCGAACACCGGGGAGCTGTTTTTT. It specifies CASSQRRESYPPFANTGELFF.

The J gene is TRBJ1-4, the V gene TRBV7-6; 9 bases map to TRBD1. The CDR3 is 15 residues long. From germline, CDR1 is SGHVS and CDR2 FNYEAQ. J was trimmed by 8 bases and V by 5 bases; bases with no gene match: 9. CDR3 coding DNA: TGTGCCAGCAGCCTCACAGGGGGCAGAGTGGAAAAACTGTTTTTT. Encoded protein: CASSLTGGRVEKLFF. The full variable domain, in which reference TRBV7-6 and TRBJ1-4 provide the parts outside the CDR3, is GAGVSQSPRYKVTKRGQDVALRCDPISGHVSLYWYRQALGQGPEFLTYFNYEAQQDKSGLPNDRFSAERPEGSISTLTIQRTEQRDSAMYRCASSLTGGRVEKLFFGSGTQLSVL.

This clone is a singleton in its sample. V is TRBV29-1 and J is TRBJ2-7, with 10 bases that match TRBD2. V gave up 4 bases and J gave up 3 bases; unmatched junction bases: 3. This CDR3 region has 13 residues. In germline, CDR1 is SQVTM, CDR2 ANQGSEA. The CDR3 DNA reads as TGCAGCGTTGCGAGGACTAGCGGCTACGAGCAGTACTTC. The encoded protein is CSVARTSGYEQYF.

By proportion, this clone is medium-sized. The chain employs TRBV4-1 and TRBJ1-6; weak D call: TRBD1 (5 bases). The germline V gene encodes CDR1 MGHRA and CDR2 YSYEKL. This CDR3 region has 14 residues. V lost 0 bases and J 15 bases, leaving 15 bases between the germline ends. The CDR3, as DNA: TGCGCCAGCAGCCAAGAGGGAACGGGACGGATCCTCCACTTT. Translation gives CASSQEGTGRILHF.

Here the CDR3 DNA reads TGCAGCGTGCTCACACAGGGGCCCGCGGGGTACGAGCAGTACTTC. It is translated as CSVLTQGPAGYEQYF. The chain is built from TRBV29-1 and TRBJ2-7, with D tentatively TRBD1 (7 bases). This CDR3 has 15 amino acids. Trimming stripped 6 bases from V and 4 bases from J, with 22 bases between. The germline V gene encodes CDR1 SQVTM and CDR2 ANQGSEA.

The chain is built from TRBV9 and TRBJ1-1, with D uncertain. The V and J ends lost 0 bases and 3 bases respectively, with 9 bases between them. Per germline, CDR1 SGDLS and CDR2 YYNGEE. The length of the CDR3 is 14 residues. This CDR3 reads CASSVAGADTEAFF. In DNA form, the CDR3 reads TGTGCCAGCAGCGTAGCGGGTGCAGACACTGAAGCTTTCTTT.

This clone came up once. The CDR3 DNA reads as TGTGCCACCCTCCAAAGCGTCCTCTACAATGAGCAGTTCTTC. Protein sequence: CATLQSVLYNEQFF. The rearrangement uses TRBV2 and TRBJ2-1; D not certain. The germline gives CDR1 SNHLY, CDR2 FYNNEI. CDR3 length: 14 amino acids. Deletions cut 10 bases from V and 3 bases from J, with 16 bases between.

V usage is TRBV30 and J usage is TRBJ1-3; no firm D call. V lost 1 base, J lost 4 bases, and 8 bases lay in between. The CDR3 covers 13 residues. Germline V gives CDR1 GTSNPN, CDR2 SVGIG (reference sequence). The CDR3: CAWSARRGNTIYF. Written as DNA, the CDR3 is TGTGCCTGGAGTGCCCGCAGGGGAAACACCATATATTTT.

The chain has TRBV12-3 or TRBV12-4 and TRBJ1-2; 7 nucleotides line up with TRBD1. J lost 7 bases, V lost 5 bases, and 7 bases had no gene match. This CDR3 is built from 13 residues. CDR3 amino acids: CASSIDREGGYTF. DNA of the CDR3: TGTGCCAGCAGTATTGACAGGGAAGGTGGCTACACCTTC.

The CDR3 sequence is CASSLDGTVNYGYTF. The CDR3 DNA sequence: TGCGCCAGCAGCTTGGACGGGACAGTTAACTATGGCTACACCTTC. This chain joins TRBV5-1 and TRBJ1-2, with 7 positions matching TRBD1. Germline V gene lookup returns CDR1 SGHRS and CDR2 YFSETQ. CDR3 size: 15 residues. V lost 0 bases and J lost 1; bases outside the gene matches: 3.

For the CDR3, the DNA is TGCGCCAGCAGCCAAGAACGGTGGGGCAGGGCCGCTGAAGCTTTCTTT. Residues: CASSQERWGRAAEAFF. The chain recombines TRBV4-3 with TRBJ1-1, with D tentatively TRBD1 (5 bases). From germline, CDR1 is LGHNA and CDR2 YSLEER. This CDR3 is built from 16 residues. V lost 0 bases, J lost 6 bases, and 17 bases lay in between.

The V call is TRBV30, the J call TRBJ1-2; no clear D. The CDR3 runs 11 residues. Germline V CDR1 and CDR2: GTSNPN, SVGIG (reference sequence). V shed 1 base and J shed 6 bases, with 6 bases lying between them. CDR3 region: CAWSGGHGYTF. CDR3 DNA: TGTGCCTGGAGTGGAGGACATGGCTACACCTTC.

This chain joins TRBV15 and TRBJ1-1; TRBD1 might be the D (5 bases). The V gene lost 3 bases and the J gene lost 0 bases, with 11 bases spanning the gap. The CDR3 loop spans 15 amino acids. The V gene's germline CDR1 is LNHNV and CDR2 YYDKDF (reference sequence). The CDR3 sequence is CATSREGRVNTEAFF. DNA of the CDR3: TGTGCCACCAGCAGGGAGGGGCGGGTGAACACTGAAGCTTTCTTT. The full variable domain, its missing parts supplied by reference TRBV15 and TRBJ1-1, is DAMVIQNPRYQVTQFGKPVTLSCSQTLNHNVMYWYQQKSSQAPKLLFHYYDKDFNNEADTPDNFQSRRPNTSFCFLDIRSPGLGDTAMYLCATSREGRVNTEAFFGQGTRLTVV.

The rearrangement uses TRBV5-6 and TRBJ2-7; D is possibly TRBD2 (5 bases). The germline V and J ends were trimmed by 4 bases and 2 bases, with 13 bases remaining between them. Germline V gene sequence: CDR1 SGHDT, CDR2 YYEEEE. The CDR3 consists of 14 residues. CDR3 residues: CASSPGWGAYEQYF. For the CDR3, the DNA is TGTGCCAGCAGCCCCGGATGGGGAGCCTACGAGCAGTACTTC.

The rearrangement joins TRBV16 to TRBJ1-2; 8 positions match TRBD1. Germline V gives CDR1 KGHSY, CDR2 FQNENV. With V trimmed by 3 bases and J by 11 bases, 8 bases remained unmatched. There are 13 residues in the CDR3. This CDR3 reads CASSQPDRAVYTF. In DNA, the CDR3 is TGTGCCAGCAGCCAGCCGGACAGGGCTGTTTACACCTTC. The full variable domain, with the rest looked up from reference TRBV16 and TRBJ1-2, is GEEVAQTPKHLVRGEGQKAKLYCAPIKGHSYVFWYQQVLKNEFKFLISFQNENVFDETGMPKERFSAKCLPNSPCSLEIQATKLEDSAVYFCASSQPDRAVYTFGSGTRLTVV.

This clone was observed a handful of times. V gene TRBV7-4 combines with J gene TRBJ2-7, with D unclear. The CDR3 contains 16 residues. Germline loops: CDR1 SGHVT, CDR2 SQSDAQ. Trimming removed 1 base at V and 0 bases at J, with 13 bases between. The CDR3 DNA reads TGTGCCAGCAGCTTAGACCGGCATTTAGACTCCTACGAGCAGTACTTC. Its protein product is CASSLDRHLDSYEQYF.

V is TRBV28 and J is TRBJ2-1, with 10 bases identical to TRBD2. The CDR3 totals 15 residues. Per the germline V gene, CDR1 is MDHEN and CDR2 is SYDVKM. V shed 2 bases, J shed 8 bases, and the junction held 6 bases outside the gene matches. CDR3 region: CASSLGAGGRDEQFF. CDR3 DNA sequence: TGTGCCAGCAGTTTAGGAGCGGGGGGGCGCGATGAGCAGTTCTTC.

The gene calls are TRBV29-1 and TRBJ2-3, with 9 positions matching TRBD2. This CDR3 region has 14 residues. Per the germline V gene, CDR1 is SQVTM and CDR2 is ANQGSEA. V was clipped by 8 bases and J by 2 bases; unmatched bases: 8. For the CDR3, the DNA is TGCAGCCAGTCCCCTAGCGGGAACACAGATACGCAGTATTTT. Translated, it gives CSQSPSGNTDTQYF.

The V gene is TRBV11-2, the J gene TRBJ1-2; the match to TRBD1 covers 10 bases. V shed 4 bases, J shed 6 bases, and the junction held 5 bases outside the gene matches. CDR1 is SGHAT and CDR2 is FQNNGV in the germline V gene. The CDR3 has 14 amino acids. The DNA for the CDR3 is TGTGCCAGCAGCTCTGTGGGACAGGGGCATGGCTACACCTTC. This gives the protein CASSSVGQGHGYTF.

The chain combines TRBV5-1 with TRBJ2-7; D might be TRBD1 (7 bases). Germline V gene lookup returns CDR1 SGHRS and CDR2 YFSETQ. CDR3 length: 15 residues. Trimming shortened V by 0 bases and J by 6 bases, and 16 bases separated the two germline ends. CDR3 loop: CASSLEAGGRGEQYF. Here the CDR3 DNA reads TGCGCCAGCAGCTTGGAAGCAGGGGGGAGAGGCGAGCAGTACTTC. The variable domain in full, with the rest retrieved from reference TRBV5-1 and TRBJ2-7, is KAGVTQTPRYLIKTRGQQVTLSCSPISGHRSVSWYQQTPGQGLQFLFEYFSETQRNKGNFPGRFSGRQFSNSRSEMNVSTLELGDSALYLCASSLEAGGRGEQYFGPGTRLTVT.

The rearrangement joins TRBV15 to TRBJ1-5; D not resolved. V was trimmed by 3 bases and J by 3 bases, leaving 9 bases between them. The CDR3 loop spans 14 amino acids. The V gene's germline CDR1 is LNHNV and CDR2 YYDKDF (reference sequence). CDR3 sequence (DNA): TGTGCCACCAGCAGTCGGGGTTCCAATCAGCCCCAGCATTTT. This codes for CATSSRGSNQPQHF.

The V and J genes are TRBV5-1 and TRBJ1-2; D unclear. The ends were cut back, 0 bases at V and 7 bases at J, with 10 bases in the middle. Germline CDR1 reads SGHRS; CDR2 reads YFSETQ. CDR3 length: 13 residues. The CDR3 loop is CASSLDSGGGYTF. CDR3 bases: TGCGCCAGCAGCTTGGATTCCGGAGGTGGCTACACCTTC. Full variable domain (rest looked up from reference TRBV5-1 and TRBJ1-2): KAGVTQTPRYLIKTRGQQVTLSCSPISGHRSVSWYQQTPGQGLQFLFEYFSETQRNKGNFPGRFSGRQFSNSRSEMNVSTLELGDSALYLCASSLDSGGGYTFGSGTRLTVV.

The V and J genes are TRBV5-8 and TRBJ2-7; D is undetermined. The CDR3 extends over 12 amino acids. Looked up from germline, CDR1 is SGHTS and CDR2 is YDEGEE. The V end was cut by 4 bases, the J end by 3 bases, with 8 bases between. The CDR3 is CASSPYNYEQYF. The CDR3 DNA is TGTGCCAGCAGCCCCTATAACTACGAGCAGTACTTC.